Sequencing of this T cell receptor beta chain was carried out in a study of CD8+ T cells in alopecia areata. General study points: Relative to normal scalp, lesional scalp, especially alopecia totalis/universalis, showed higher clonality.

This clone has just one count. What it binds is not known. The V gene's germline CDR1 is MGHRA and CDR2 YSYEKL. The CDR3 has 12 amino acids. Losses at the gene ends were 4 bases for V and 6 bases for J; bases not matched to a gene: 3. Alopecia areata patients gave lesional scalp punch biopsies and peripheral blood samples. Sorting of CD4+ and CD8+ T cells was performed on PBMCs. Once RNA had been extracted, it was reverse transcribed into cDNA to act as the sequencing template. Some clones are missing from TCRdb's copy, which holds only in-frame ones; the method was immunoSEQ multiplex PCR. Seen here are about 170,000 clones, approximately 65% observed once, and the top ten hold 11%.

The chain carries TRBV4-1 and TRBJ2-7, with 7 bases identical to TRBD1. The sequence derives from a human donor with alopecia areata. The starting material was CD8+ T cells sorted from blood, obtained at week 0. The CDR3 DNA sequence: TGCGCCAGCAGCCCCACAGGGGCCGAGCAGTACTTC. It yields the protein CASSPTGAEQYF.